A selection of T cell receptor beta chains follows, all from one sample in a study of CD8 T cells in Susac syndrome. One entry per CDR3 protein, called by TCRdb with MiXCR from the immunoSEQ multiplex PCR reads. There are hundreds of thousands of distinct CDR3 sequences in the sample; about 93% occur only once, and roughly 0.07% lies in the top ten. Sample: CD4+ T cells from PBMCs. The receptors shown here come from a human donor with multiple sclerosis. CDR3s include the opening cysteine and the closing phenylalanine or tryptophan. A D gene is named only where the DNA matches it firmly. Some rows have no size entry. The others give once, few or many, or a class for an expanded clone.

TGTGCCAGCAGTGGGTCAGGGGGCCGGGTTAACACCGGGGAGCTGTTTTTT | CASSGSGGRVNTGELFF | TRBD1 | . | TRBJ2-2 | TRBV6-1
TGTGCCAGCAGTTTACCGTGGGGTGAACTGTTTTTT | CASSLPWGELFF | . | . | TRBJ1-4 | TRBV27
TGTGCCTGGAGTCCCAGACTAGCGGGGGCGGAGACCCAGTACTTC | CAWSPRLAGAETQYF | TRBD2 | . | TRBJ2-5 | TRBV30
TGTGCCAGCAGTTTAGCAGGGACAGGGGGGAACGAGCAGTACTTC | CASSLAGTGGNEQYF | TRBD1 | . | TRBJ2-7 | TRBV12-3/TRBV12-4
TGTGCCAGCAGCCAGGGCGGCGGGGGAGAGACCCAGTACTTC | CASSQGGGGETQYF | TRBD2 | . | TRBJ2-5 | TRBV4-2
TGCAGCGTTGCCGGCCTAACAAAAAACATTCAGTACTTC | CSVAGLTKNIQYF | . | once | TRBJ2-4 | TRBV29-1
TGCGCCAGCAGCTTGGTCCCCCTGGGGAGCGGGGGGTCCCAAGAGACCCAGTACTTC | CASSLVPLGSGGSQETQYF | TRBD2 | . | TRBJ2-5 | TRBV5-1
TGTGCCAGCAGCCACCACCTGGGAACCGGGACAGGCGTTAGAAGCAATCAGCCCCAGCATTTT | CASSHHLGTGTGVRSNQPQHF | TRBD1 | . | TRBJ1-5 | TRBV4-2
TGTGCCAGCACCGAGGGACAGGGGGTTGGCGGCTACACCTTC | CASTEGQGVGGYTF | TRBD1 | . | TRBJ1-2 | TRBV2
TGCAGTGCTAGAGATGGGGATCAGCCCCAGCATTTT | CSARDGDQPQHF | . | . | TRBJ1-5 | TRBV20-1
TGTGCCAGCAGCCAGGGACCTACCTACGAGCAGTACTTC | CASSQGPTYEQYF | . | . | TRBJ2-7 | TRBV6-5
TGTGCCAGCAGCCCCCCCGCAGGGATTGCCGGGGAGCTGTTTTTT | CASSPPAGIAGELFF | . | . | TRBJ2-2 | TRBV7-2
TGTGCCAGCAATCTCTTCGGGGGAGTAGCCAAAAACATTCAGTACTTC | CASNLFGGVAKNIQYF | . | . | TRBJ2-4 | TRBV2
TGTGCCAGCAAGAGTCTGGAGAATAATTCACCCCTCCACTTT | CASKSLENNSPLHF | . | . | TRBJ1-6 | TRBV28
TGTGCCAGCAGCGTGGGGACAGGCCCAACAGATACGCAGTATTTT | CASSVGTGPTDTQYF | TRBD1 | . | TRBJ2-3 | TRBV9
TGTGCCAGCAAAGGGGGGTACTATGGCTACACCTTC | CASKGGYYGYTF | . | . | TRBJ1-2 | TRBV19
TGTGCTAGCAGCTTGACAGCTAATAATGAAAAACTGTTTTTT | CASSLTANNEKLFF | . | . | TRBJ1-4 | TRBV7-7
TGCAGTGCTAGAGGTGGAGTTTACGAGCAGTACTTC | CSARGGVYEQYF | . | . | TRBJ2-7 | TRBV20-1
TGCGCCAGCAGCTCACTAGCGGGACAATACAATGAGCAGTTCTTC | CASSSLAGQYNEQFF | TRBD2 | . | TRBJ2-1 | TRBV5-1
TGTGCCAGCAGCTTGAGACAGGGTAGGGATTCACCCCTCCACTTT | CASSLRQGRDSPLHF | TRBD1 | . | TRBJ1-6 | TRBV14
TGTGCCAGCAGCTTACCCCGCGGGAGCAGGGTCTCTGGAAACACCATATATTTT | CASSLPRGSRVSGNTIYF | . | . | TRBJ1-3 | TRBV7-9
TGCAGTGCCCAATATAGCAATCAGCCCCAGCATTTT | CSAQYSNQPQHF | . | . | TRBJ1-5 | TRBV20-1
TGTGCCAGCAAGGGGATCGGCAATCAGCCCCAGCATTTT | CASKGIGNQPQHF | . | once | TRBJ1-5 | TRBV6-1
TGCGCCAGCAGCGGGACTAGCGGGGTCTACGAGCAGTACTTC | CASSGTSGVYEQYF | TRBD2 | . | TRBJ2-7 | TRBV5-1
TGTGCCAGCAGCTTAGCCGGGACATCCGAAGAGACCCAGTACTTC | CASSLAGTSEETQYF | . | . | TRBJ2-5 | TRBV7-2
TGTGCCAGCAGCCAAAGGTCGGGGGGTCGTAGCGAGCAGTACTTC | CASSQRSGGRSEQYF | TRBD2 | . | TRBJ2-7 | TRBV3-1
TGTGCCAGCAGTTTAGGGCGGGGCAGGGGCTACACCTTC | CASSLGRGRGYTF | . | . | TRBJ1-2 | TRBV12-3/TRBV12-4
TGCAGCGTTGCACCCTCGGGGGTTAATCAGCCCCAGCATTTT | CSVAPSGVNQPQHF | . | . | TRBJ1-5 | TRBV29-1
TGCGCCAGCAGCCAAGTCAGGGTGGGGACCCAGTACTTC | CASSQVRVGTQYF | . | . | TRBJ2-5 | TRBV4-1
TGCAGCGTTGAGGGGGGGTCTAGCACAGATACGCAGTATTTT | CSVEGGSSTDTQYF | TRBD2 | once | TRBJ2-3 | TRBV29-1
TGTGCCAGCAGTCCCGGGACAGGAGTCTATCAGCCCCAGCATTTT | CASSPGTGVYQPQHF | TRBD1 | . | TRBJ1-5 | TRBV12-3/TRBV12-4
TGTGCCAGCAGCTTTCCACCCCGCAACTATGGCTACACCTTC | CASSFPPRNYGYTF | . | . | TRBJ1-2 | TRBV5-4
TGTGCCAGCAGCCCGACCGGGACAGGGAGAGGCTACACCTTC | CASSPTGTGRGYTF | TRBD1 | . | TRBJ1-2 | TRBV7-9
TGTGCCAGCAGCCAAGCCCCTGGGTCGGAGGCGGTCCAAGAGACCCAGTACTTC | CASSQAPGSEAVQETQYF | . | . | TRBJ2-5 | TRBV3-1
TGCGCCAGCAGCTTGTCTTGGGGTAGTAACGAGCAGTACTTC | CASSLSWGSNEQYF | . | . | TRBJ2-7 | TRBV5-1
TGTGCCAGCAGTCCCAGGACAGGGGTGATGAACACTGAAGCTTTCTTT | CASSPRTGVMNTEAFF | TRBD1 | . | TRBJ1-1 | TRBV27
TGCGCCAGCAGCCCCGGGTCTCAAGAGACCCAGTACTTC | CASSPGSQETQYF | . | . | TRBJ2-5 | TRBV5-1
TGTGCCAGCAGCCAAGCTCCAGGCAATCAGCCCCAGCATTTT | CASSQAPGNQPQHF | . | . | TRBJ1-5 | TRBV3-1
TGTGCCAGCAGCATCCACCCGTCTCACCCCAACTATGGCTACACCTTC | CASSIHPSHPNYGYTF | . | . | TRBJ1-2 | TRBV6-1
TGCAGCGCCAAGGGACAGACAGGAAACACCATATATTTT | CSAKGQTGNTIYF | TRBD1 | . | TRBJ1-3 | TRBV29-1
TGTGCCAGCAGCCCCCAGGGGGGGAACAATCAGCCCCAGCATTTT | CASSPQGGNNQPQHF | TRBD1 | . | TRBJ1-5 | TRBV28
TGTGCCAGCAGCTTATATCGGTCGTCCACTGAAGCTTTCTTT | CASSLYRSSTEAFF | . | . | TRBJ1-1 | TRBV11-2
TGCGCCAGCAGGGACAACGGCATGGATACGCAGTATTTT | CASRDNGMDTQYF | . | . | TRBJ2-3 | TRBV5-1
TGTGCCAGCAGTGAGAGGACGCCGTATACGCAGTATTTT | CASSERTPYTQYF | . | . | TRBJ2-3 | TRBV6-4
TGTGCCAGCAGTTACTCTCGGCAGCACTACGAGCAGTACTTC | CASSYSRQHYEQYF | . | . | TRBJ2-7 | TRBV6-5